These T cell receptor beta chains were read from a single sample in a study of CD8+CD57+ T cells in acquired aplastic anemia. TCRdb itself ran the reads through MiXCR, one entry per CDR3 protein. The data hold around 200,000 distinct CDR3 sequences, with roughly half observed a single time. Sequenced sample: sorted CD4+, CD8+, or CD8+CD57+ T cells (not recorded which) from PBMCs. Receptor source: a human donor with aplastic anemia. CDR3s include the opening cysteine and the closing phenylalanine or tryptophan. Each record gives: D gene, V gene, CDR3 protein. The D gene is left open where the match is weak.

d_gene: .
v_gene: TRBV12-5
CDR3aa: CASGPGYEQYF

d_gene: .
v_gene: TRBV20-1
CDR3aa: CSARATDSLWGYTF

d_gene: .
v_gene: TRBV2
CDR3aa: CANARSEAFF

d_gene: TRBD1
v_gene: TRBV12-3/TRBV12-4
CDR3aa: CASSLSSGGVYYGYTF

d_gene: TRBD1
v_gene: TRBV4-1
CDR3aa: CASSQDATGGVEKLFF

d_gene: .
v_gene: TRBV9
CDR3aa: CPNRAGRLTIYF

d_gene: TRBD1
v_gene: TRBV14
CDR3aa: CASSQQGTDYGYTF

d_gene: .
v_gene: TRBV7-3
CDR3aa: CASSLITADEQYF

d_gene: TRBD1
v_gene: TRBV10-2
CDR3aa: CASSERGQGVGEQYF

d_gene: TRBD1
v_gene: TRBV15
CDR3aa: CATSGARPGTGSYEQYF

d_gene: .
v_gene: TRBV7-2
CDR3aa: CASSLARANSPLHF

d_gene: TRBD2
v_gene: TRBV29-1
CDR3aa: CSAHSSGSYEQYF

d_gene: TRBD1
v_gene: TRBV9
CDR3aa: CASSAGTGVEQYF

d_gene: TRBD1
v_gene: TRBV10-3
CDR3aa: CAISESSRGVSPLHF

d_gene: .
v_gene: TRBV10-3
CDR3aa: CAISERPLGGANVLTF

d_gene: .
v_gene: TRBV19
CDR3aa: CAGSGREYSPLHF

d_gene: TRBD1
v_gene: TRBV11-2
CDR3aa: CASSQRDRDYEQYF

d_gene: .
v_gene: TRBV7-2
CDR3aa: CASRRTLWAFF

d_gene: TRBD2
v_gene: TRBV10-2
CDR3aa: CASRTSGSYNEQFF

d_gene: .
v_gene: TRBV7-9
CDR3aa: CASSLGGVEQYF

d_gene: .
v_gene: TRBV24-1
CDR3aa: CATSDFSSKEQFF

d_gene: TRBD1
v_gene: TRBV7-6
CDR3aa: CASSLMGQGYNEQFF

d_gene: .
v_gene: TRBV29-1
CDR3aa: CSVLTPLPYREAFF

d_gene: TRBD1
v_gene: TRBV2
CDR3aa: CASVTGGGTEAFF

d_gene: .
v_gene: TRBV7-6
CDR3aa: CASSSKQGRSDTQYF